The 28 T cell receptor beta chains listed next were all sequenced from one sample in a study of blood T cell repertoires in COVID-19. The table came from immunoSEQ multiplex PCR; TCRdb's copy has only in-frame clones and leaves some out. The sample comprises about 240,000 clones, roughly 86% of which are singletons, and approximately 13% rests with the top ten. The sequenced sample consisted of peripheral blood. The receptors originated from an elderly man with acute or convalescent COVID-19.

This chain uses TRBV27 with TRBJ1-5; possibly TRBD1 for D (6 bases). Between the trimmed V and J ends, which lost 8 bases and 7 bases, there was a span of 18 bases. From germline, CDR1 is MNHEY and CDR2 SMNVEV (reference sequence). The CDR3 runs to 14 residues. The CDR3: CASRRAGAEQPQHF. The CDR3 DNA follows: TGTGCCAGCCGTCGGGCAGGGGCAGAGCAGCCCCAGCATTTT.

In DNA form, the CDR3 reads TGTGCCAGCAGTTTATCGGGACAGACCACCTATGGCTACACCTTC. Protein product: CASSLSGQTTYGYTF. The rearrangement links TRBV27 to TRBJ1-2; 7 nucleotides align to TRBD1. This CDR3 has 15 residues. The germline CDR1 and CDR2 sequences are MNHEY and SMNVEV (reference sequence). With 0 bases clipped from V and 4 bases from J, the junction kept 5 bases outside the gene matches.

This rearrangement joins TRBV18 to TRBJ1-6; D unclear. Germline CDR1 is KGHSH and CDR2 is LQKENI. This CDR3 has 16 residues. V gave up 2 bases and J gave up 0 bases, with 8 bases separating them. The chain's CDR3 is CASSPRRSSYNSPLHF. As DNA, the CDR3 is TGTGCCAGCTCACCAAGGCGGAGCTCCTATAATTCACCCCTCCACTTT.

The chain recombines TRBV5-4 with TRBJ2-3, with TRBD1 matching 9 bases. Germline V gene sequence: CDR1 SGHNT, CDR2 YYREEE (reference sequence). This CDR3 region has 17 residues. The V segment lost 4 bases and the J segment 5 bases; nucleotides outside the gene matches: 14. In nucleotides, the CDR3 is TGTGCCAGCAGCCCAACCCTCGCCGGACAGGGGAAAGATACGCAGTATTTT. Encoded protein: CASSPTLAGQGKDTQYF. Based on the CDR3 plus reference TRBV5-4 and TRBJ2-3, the full variable domain is ETGVTQSPTHLIKTRGQQVTLRCSSQSGHNTVSWYQQALGQGPQFIFQYYREEENGRGNFPPRFSGLQFPNYSSELNVNALELDDSALYLCASSPTLAGQGKDTQYFGPGTRLTVL.

The rearrangement joins TRBV18 to TRBJ1-3, with D possibly matching TRBD1 (6 bases). The V gene's germline CDR1 is KGHSH and CDR2 LQKENI. This CDR3 has 16 residues. Trimming left V 1 base short and J 0 bases short, with 10 bases between. The chain's CDR3 is CASSPRQAGSGNTIYF. The CDR3 nucleotides are TGTGCCAGCTCACCACGACAGGCCGGCTCTGGAAACACCATATATTTT. Complete variable domain (other parts from reference TRBV18 and TRBJ1-3): NAGVMQNPRHLVRRRGQEARLRCSPMKGHSHVYWYRQLPEEGLKFMVYLQKENIIDESGMPKERFSAEFPKEGPSILRIQQVVRGDSAAYFCASSPRQAGSGNTIYFGEGSWLTVV.

With respect to this clone: The same CDR3 also results from other DNA sequences found in this sample. The chain uses TRBV5-1 and TRBJ2-7, with TRBD2 matching 10 bases. Germline V gene data show CDR1 as SGHRS and CDR2 as YFSETQ. CDR3 length equals 14 residues. The V gene end was trimmed by 2 bases and the J gene end by 2 bases; junction bases not matched to a gene: 1. The CDR3 loop is CASSFTSGAYEQYF. The CDR3, as DNA: TGCGCCAGCAGCTTCACTAGCGGGGCCTACGAGCAGTACTTC. Looking up the rest from reference TRBV5-1 and TRBJ2-7 gives the full variable domain: KAGVTQTPRYLIKTRGQQVTLSCSPISGHRSVSWYQQTPGQGLQFLFEYFSETQRNKGNFPGRFSGRQFSNSRSEMNVSTLELGDSALYLCASSFTSGAYEQYFGPGTRLTVT.

The chain uses TRBV5-1 and TRBJ2-2, with D tentatively TRBD1 (5 bases). CDR1 is SGHRS and CDR2 is YFSETQ in the germline V gene. The ends were cut back, 4 bases at V and 0 bases at J, with 13 bases in the middle. The CDR3 is made up of 16 amino acids. CDR3 sequence (DNA): TGCGCCAGCAGCCCGAGAGACAGATCGAACACCGGGGAGCTGTTTTTT. It specifies CASSPRDRSNTGELFF.

The V call is TRBV9, the J call TRBJ1-1; 7 nucleotides align to TRBD1. V lost 3 bases, J lost 5 bases, and 10 bases stayed unmatched. The germline V gene encodes CDR1 SGDLS and CDR2 YYNGEE. This CDR3 spans 15 amino acids. The CDR3 region has the DNA TGTGCCAGCAGCGCTTTGACAGGGCTGGGGACTGAAGCTTTCTTT. Its translation is CASSALTGLGTEAFF.

This clone was detected only once. The chain uses TRBV4-1 and TRBJ2-1; D gene ambiguous. Germline CDR1 reads MGHRA; CDR2 reads YSYEKL. Trimming stripped 0 bases from V and 10 bases from J, with 13 bases between. CDR3 length: 14 amino acids. CDR3 region: CASSQEDGTREQFF. The CDR3 region has the DNA TGCGCCAGCAGCCAAGAAGACGGCACCAGGGAGCAGTTCTTC.

J is TRBJ1-2 and V is TRBV28, with a possible D match to TRBD1 (6 bases). The germline CDR1 and CDR2 sequences are MDHEN and SYDVKM. The length of the CDR3 is 14 residues. Trimming cost V 3 bases and J 6 bases, with 14 bases left between them. The CDR3 loop is CASSFIGRGDGYTF. DNA of the CDR3: TGTGCCAGCAGTTTCATCGGCAGGGGAGATGGCTACACCTTC.

This chain uses TRBV3-1 (or the pseudogene TRBV3-2) with TRBJ1-5, with 7 bases matching TRBD1. The J segment lost 0 bases and the V segment lost 0 bases, leaving 2 bases of the junction unmatched. CDR1 is LGHDT and CDR2 is YNNKEL in the germline V gene (reference sequence). This CDR3 contains 16 residues. The CDR3 DNA reads TGTGCCAGCAGCCAAGAGGGACAGTCTAGCAATCAGCCCCAGCATTTT. Translation: CASSQEGQSSNQPQHF.

The gene calls are TRBV12-3 or TRBV12-4 and TRBJ2-7; the match to TRBD2 covers 12 bases. With 5 bases clipped from V and 10 bases from J, the junction kept 6 bases outside the gene matches. This CDR3 spans 13 amino acids. The CDR3 DNA sequence: TGTGCCAGCAGTGATCGGACTAGCGGGATACAGTACTTC. This gives the protein CASSDRTSGIQYF.

V is TRBV7-2 and J is TRBJ1-6; no reliable D call. This CDR3 is built from 17 residues. The V end was cut by 4 bases, the J end by 0 bases, with 13 bases between. Germline-derived CDR1 and CDR2 are SGHTA and FQGNSA. In DNA, the CDR3 is TGTGCCAGCAGCTCCCTCGCAGGAAGCTCCTATAATTCACCCCTCCACTTT. It codes for CASSSLAGSSYNSPLHF.

The chain links TRBV28 to TRBJ1-4; D uncertain. Germline V gene data show CDR1 as MDHEN and CDR2 as SYDVKM. V lost 5 bases to trimming and J lost 7 bases, with 14 bases between them. The CDR3 runs to 14 residues. The CDR3, as DNA: TGTGCCAGCAGTGTACAGAGAGGGTCTGAAAAACTGTTTTTT. Translating it yields CASSVQRGSEKLFF.

The chain couples TRBV28 to TRBJ1-4; unclear D gene. V was clipped by 5 bases and J by 8 bases, with 18 bases between them. This CDR3 region has 15 residues. Germline V CDR1 and CDR2: MDHEN, SYDVKM. The CDR3 protein is CASSPYEGGKEKLFF. CDR3 bases: TGTGCCAGCAGTCCGTACGAGGGCGGGAAGGAAAAACTGTTTTTT.

The rearrangement uses TRBV11-2 and TRBJ2-2; D ambiguous. Germline loops: CDR1 SGHAT, CDR2 FQNNGV. The CDR3 is 17 amino acids. V was trimmed by 1 base and J by 0 bases, leaving 12 bases between them. CDR3 bases: TGTGCCAGCAGCTTAGCCCTGAGAGGCTCGAACACCGGGGAGCTGTTTTTT. Protein sequence: CASSLALRGSNTGELFF.

The V call is TRBV12-3 or TRBV12-4, the J call TRBJ1-5, with TRBD1 as a possible D gene (5 bases). The V end lost 5 bases, the J end lost 8 bases, and 10 bases lay between the germline ends. The CDR3 loop spans 12 amino acids. CDR3: CASSQDIEPQHF. CDR3 sequence (DNA): TGTGCCAGCAGTCAGGACATCGAGCCCCAGCATTTT.

The chain combines TRBV5-1 with TRBJ2-7, with 10 bases matching TRBD1. CDR1 is SGHRS, CDR2 YFSETQ, per germline. Trimming at V came to 1 base and at J to 2 bases, leaving 6 bases not matched to a gene. The CDR3 has 16 residues. The CDR3 DNA sequence: TGCGCCAGCAGCTTGAGTTGGGACAGGGGTACCTACGAGCAGTACTTC. It is translated as CASSLSWDRGTYEQYF.

V gene TRBV5-1 combines with J gene TRBJ2-7, with D unresolved. The CDR3 extends over 13 amino acids. The germline gives CDR1 SGHRS, CDR2 YFSETQ. Trimming took off 0 bases at V and 2 bases at J, with 6 bases between the two ends. The CDR3 coding sequence is TGCGCCAGCAGCTTGGATGGCACCTACGAGCAGTACTTC. Protein: CASSLDGTYEQYF.

This chain uses TRBV5-1 with TRBJ2-3, with D possibly being TRBD1 (5 bases). Trimming left V 5 bases short and J 1 base short, with 11 bases between. Germline V gives CDR1 SGHRS, CDR2 YFSETQ. There are 14 residues in the CDR3. CDR3 amino acids: CASRVGLGTDTQYF. CDR3 in DNA: TGCGCCAGCAGGGTGGGGCTTGGCACAGATACGCAGTATTTT.

Written as DNA, the CDR3 is TGTGCCAGCAGCTTATCCGGGACAGTTAACTATGGCTACACCTTC. It encodes CASSLSGTVNYGYTF. The chain recombines TRBV5-6 with TRBJ1-2; 7 nucleotides line up with TRBD1. The CDR3 consists of 15 residues. The V segment lost 2 bases and the J segment 1 base; nucleotides outside the gene matches: 5. CDR1 is SGHDT, CDR2 YYEEEE, per germline.

The chain couples TRBV24-1 to TRBJ2-2; a weak D match, TRBD2 (5 bases). The CDR3 length is 15 residues. Germline V gene sequence: CDR1 KGHDR, CDR2 SFDVKD. Trimming shortened V by 3 bases and J by 1 base, and 8 bases separated the two germline ends. DNA for the CDR3: TGTGCCACCAGTGATCGGACTTGGAACACCGGGGAGCTGTTTTTT. Translated, it gives CATSDRTWNTGELFF.

The rearrangement links TRBV12-3 or TRBV12-4 to TRBJ1-6; 9 bases are shared with TRBD1. The CDR3 loop spans 12 amino acids. V shed 1 base, J shed 18 bases, and the junction held 4 bases outside the gene matches. For the CDR3, the DNA is TGTGCCAGCAGTTTAGGGACAGGGGCGACCCACTTT. Amino acid sequence: CASSLGTGATHF.

This chain connects TRBV2 to TRBJ2-1, with 13 bases that match TRBD2. The CDR3 is 16 amino acids. CDR1 is SNHLY, CDR2 FYNNEI, per germline. The V segment lost 8 bases and the J segment 0 bases; nucleotides outside the gene matches: 4. In DNA form, the CDR3 reads TGTGCCAGCTTTGGGACTAGCGGGAACTCCTACAATGAGCAGTTCTTC. Protein sequence: CASFGTSGNSYNEQFF.

This chain uses TRBV18 with TRBJ2-7; D is perhaps TRBD1 (6 bases). The V end was cut by 3 bases, the J end by 9 bases, with 18 bases between. The CDR3 is made up of 14 amino acids. The germline V gene encodes CDR1 KGHSH and CDR2 LQKENI. The CDR3: CASSPPAGQTWQYF. The CDR3 DNA follows: TGTGCCAGCTCACCGCCGGCCGGACAGACATGGCAGTACTTC.

V usage is TRBV7-9 and J usage is TRBJ2-5, with 8 bases lining up with TRBD2. CDR3 size: 17 residues. V trimming: 5 bases; J trimming: 3 bases; junction bases outside the gene matches: 14. CDR1 is SEHNR and CDR2 is FQNEAQ in the germline V gene (reference sequence). CDR3: CASSGRAGETTEETQYF. The CDR3 DNA is TGTGCCAGCAGCGGCAGAGCGGGAGAAACTACCGAAGAGACCCAGTACTTC.

This clone is a singleton in its sample. The chain couples TRBV27 to TRBJ2-1; 9 bases fit TRBD1. This CDR3 has 14 residues. The V and J ends lost 5 bases and 7 bases, in that order; junction bases with no gene match: 6. Germline lookup yields CDR1 MNHEY and CDR2 SMNVEV (reference sequence). The CDR3 reads CASSPWTGENEQFF. Here the CDR3 DNA reads TGTGCCAGCAGTCCCTGGACAGGGGAAAATGAGCAGTTCTTC.

The chain is built from TRBV5-1 and TRBJ2-1; TRBD1 might be the D (6 bases). CDR1 and CDR2 from the germline V gene are SGHRS and YFSETQ. V dropped 4 bases and J dropped 9 bases, with 17 bases sitting between them. The CDR3 loop spans 14 amino acids. CDR3 residues: CASSRDTSKGEQFF. The CDR3, as DNA: TGCGCCAGCAGCCGGGACACCTCTAAGGGTGAGCAGTTCTTC.